This T cell receptor (beta chain) was identified during a study of naive CD8 T cells in extremely preterm neonates. Germline lookup yields CDR1 MGHRA and CDR2 YSYEKL. The CDR3 extends over 14 amino acids. Trimming pared 1 base from V and 7 bases from J, leaving 11 bases between. Without labor or membrane rupture, elective cesareans at about 35-43 weeks supplied term cord blood. Live Annexin V-negative naive CD3+CD8+CD45RA+CCR7+ T cells were sorted. The assay was immunoSEQ multiplex PCR, and TCRdb's table has in-frame clones only and misses some. The table records 7,300 or so clones, 92% of them present only once.

The V call is TRBV4-1, the J call TRBJ1-5; D is unresolved. Sequences were obtained from naive CD8+ T cells from cord blood. The source of this sequence is a newborn in good health. The CDR3 here is CASSQVRGVQPQHF. The CDR3 DNA is TGCGCCAGCAGCCAAGTCCGGGGAGTGCAGCCCCAGCATTTT.